Listed here is a single TCR beta chain. Antigen: not known. This entry comes from a study of regulatory T cells in long-lasting Graves disease. Study results and limitations: Study was limited to peripheral blood, excluding thyroid tissue. Persistent patients had a count of shared public clonotypes (approximately 3,000) that exceeded that of new patients (around 970).

In building TCR beta libraries, iRepertoire HTBI primers were used together with Arm-PCR of CDR3 regions. TCRdb called the multiplex PCR reads again in MiXCR, with one record for every CDR3 protein. Here the sample spans fewer than 650,000 distinct CDR3 sequences, more than 15% being singletons. V lost 4 bases, J lost 4 bases, and 13 bases lay in between. The CDR3 covers 14 residues. CDR1 is SGHTA, CDR2 FQGTGA, per germline. The time point was: newly diagnosed GD, antithyroid drugs for less than 3 months. The TCR library used RNA extracted from PBMCs. The same data also went into a second study, on T cells in Graves' hyperthyroidism and ophthalmopathy. That publication notes: Most thyroid clonotypes with frequency above 0.001 were detected in blood.

The J gene is TRBJ1-1, the V gene TRBV7-3, with TRBD1 as a possible D gene (6 bases). The TCR comes from a man between 18 and 29 years old with Graves disease. Sequenced here: peripheral blood mononuclear cells (PBMCs), sampled at new diagnosis, from a patient treated with antithyroid drugs. The CDR3 DNA reads as TGTGCCAGCAGCTCTTACGCGGGGGCCACTGAAGCTTTCTTT. Translated: CASSSYAGATEAFF. Based on the CDR3 plus reference TRBV7-3 and TRBJ1-1, the full variable domain is GAGVSQTPSNKVTEKGKYVELRCDPISGHTALYWYRQSLGQGPEFLIYFQGTGAADDSGLPNDRFFAVRPEGSVSTLKIQRTERGDSAVYLCASSSYAGATEAFFGQGTRLTVV.